The present entry profiles one T cell receptor (beta chain) with its context. Its specificity is unknown. The source of the sample is a study of OX40 agonist ivuxolimab in advanced cancers. Turning to the study itself: Patients were treated with ivuxolimab, an agonistic anti-OX40 (CD134) antibody. Partial responses were achieved by three patients: one hepatocellular carcinoma, two cutaneous melanoma.

Generated by immunoSEQ multiplex PCR, the TCRdb table keeps only in-frame clones and is missing some. This sample has approximately 70,000 clones, with about nine tenths found just once. The J segment lost 5 bases and the V segment lost 6 bases, leaving 6 bases of the junction unmatched. The CDR3 consists of 13 residues. CDR1 is GTSNPN, CDR2 SVGIG, per germline (reference sequence). Findings of the study overall: The authors also found low normalized T-cell clonal expansion in some nonresponders.

The genes are TRBV30 and TRBJ2-1; 8 bases align to TRBD2. The TCR was taken from an adult with an advanced solid tumor such as melanoma, head and neck, liver or kidney cancer. Sample: CD4+ or CD8+ T cells sorted from blood, taken in a trial of the OX40 agonist ivuxolimab. The CDR3 region is CACAAGDHNEQFF. The CDR3, as DNA: TGTGCCTGTGCAGCGGGGGATCACAATGAGCAGTTCTTC.